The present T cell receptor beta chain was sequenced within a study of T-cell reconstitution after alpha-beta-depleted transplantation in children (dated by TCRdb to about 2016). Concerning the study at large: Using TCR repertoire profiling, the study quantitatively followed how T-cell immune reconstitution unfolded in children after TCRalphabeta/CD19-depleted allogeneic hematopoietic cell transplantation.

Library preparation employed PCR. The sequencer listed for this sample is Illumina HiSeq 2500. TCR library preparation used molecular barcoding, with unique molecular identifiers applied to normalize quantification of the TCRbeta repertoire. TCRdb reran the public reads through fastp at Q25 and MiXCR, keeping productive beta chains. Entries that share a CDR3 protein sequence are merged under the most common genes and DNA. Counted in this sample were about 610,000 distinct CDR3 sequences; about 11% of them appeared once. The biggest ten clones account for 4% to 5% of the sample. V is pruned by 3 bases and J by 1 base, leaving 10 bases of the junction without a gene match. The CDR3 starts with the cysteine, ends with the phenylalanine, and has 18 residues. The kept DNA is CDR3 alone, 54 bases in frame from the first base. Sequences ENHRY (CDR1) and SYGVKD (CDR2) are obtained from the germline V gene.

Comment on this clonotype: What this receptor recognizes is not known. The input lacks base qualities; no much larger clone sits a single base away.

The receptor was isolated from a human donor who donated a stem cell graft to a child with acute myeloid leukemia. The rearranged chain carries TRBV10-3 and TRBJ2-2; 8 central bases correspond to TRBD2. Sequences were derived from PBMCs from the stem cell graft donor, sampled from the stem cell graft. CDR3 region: CAISDGPWAGGNTGELFF. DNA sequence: TGTGCCATCAGTGACGGTCCTTGGGCGGGAGGGAACACCGGGGAGCTGTTTTTT.